This TCR beta chain was observed in a study of cytomegalovirus exposure and HLA in healthy donors. Study overall: One earlier analysis, a look at around 170 million T cells, found 117 million unique TCR beta sequences. Study findings and constraints: In an earlier analysis, most TCR beta V segments were productive about 87% or about 30% of the time. The only immune exposure information that was available was CMV serostatus.

PCR primers comprised 60 Vbeta and 13 Jbeta primers. Using immunoSEQ multiplex PCR, the repertoire was profiled, and TCRdb retains in-frame clones only, with some absent. Here the sample spans about 150,000 clones, over 80% being singletons. On this clone: Its antigen is unidentified.

The V gene's germline CDR1 is LNHDA and CDR2 SQIVND (reference sequence). CDR3 length equals 16 residues. V was trimmed by 6 bases and J by 2 bases, leaving 17 bases between them. This receptor was taken from a male donor in good health and CMV-seronegative. The sample comprised PBMCs. The rearrangement uses TRBV19 and TRBJ2-1; no reliable D call. The DNA for the CDR3 is TGTGCCAGTAGCCCCTCCTCACTGCTGACCTACAATGAGCAGTTCTTC. This codes for CASSPSSLLTYNEQFF.